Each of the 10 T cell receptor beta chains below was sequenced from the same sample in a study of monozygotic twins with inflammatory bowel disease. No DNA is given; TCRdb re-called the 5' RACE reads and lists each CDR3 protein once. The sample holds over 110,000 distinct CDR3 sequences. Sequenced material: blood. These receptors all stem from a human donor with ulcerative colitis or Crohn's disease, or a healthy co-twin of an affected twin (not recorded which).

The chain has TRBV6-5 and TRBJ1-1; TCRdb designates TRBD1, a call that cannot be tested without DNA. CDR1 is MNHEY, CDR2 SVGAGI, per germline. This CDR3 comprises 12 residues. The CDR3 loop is CASSYSTGEAFF.

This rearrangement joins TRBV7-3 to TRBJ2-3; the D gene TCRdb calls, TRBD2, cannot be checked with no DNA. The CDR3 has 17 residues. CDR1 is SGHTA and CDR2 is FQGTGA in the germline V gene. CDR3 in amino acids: CASSPSRTSRSTDTQYF.

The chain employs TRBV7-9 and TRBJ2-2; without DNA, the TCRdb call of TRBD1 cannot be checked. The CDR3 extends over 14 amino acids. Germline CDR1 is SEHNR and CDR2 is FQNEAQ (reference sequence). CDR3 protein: CASSPRQGSGELFF. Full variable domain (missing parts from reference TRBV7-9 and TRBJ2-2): DTGVSQNPRHKITKRGQNVTFRCDPISEHNRLYWYRQTLGQGPEFLTYFQNEAQLEKSRLLSDRFSAERPKGSFSTLEIQRTEQGDSAMYLCASSPRQGSGELFFGEGSRLTVL.

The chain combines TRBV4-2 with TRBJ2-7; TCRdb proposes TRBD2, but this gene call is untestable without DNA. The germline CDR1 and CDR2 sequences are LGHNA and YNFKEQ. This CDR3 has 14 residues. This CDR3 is CASSQRESQDEQYF.

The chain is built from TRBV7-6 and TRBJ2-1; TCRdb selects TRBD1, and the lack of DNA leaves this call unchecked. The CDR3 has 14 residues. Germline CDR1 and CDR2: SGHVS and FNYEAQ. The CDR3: CASSLAGGPNEQFF.

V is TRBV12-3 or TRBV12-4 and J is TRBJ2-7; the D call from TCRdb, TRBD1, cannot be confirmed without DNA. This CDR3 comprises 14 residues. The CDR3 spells CASSFGAGDYEQYF.

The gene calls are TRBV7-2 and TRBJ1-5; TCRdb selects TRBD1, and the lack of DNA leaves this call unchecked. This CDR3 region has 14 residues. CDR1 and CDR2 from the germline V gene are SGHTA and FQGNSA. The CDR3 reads CASSPMTGNQPQHF.

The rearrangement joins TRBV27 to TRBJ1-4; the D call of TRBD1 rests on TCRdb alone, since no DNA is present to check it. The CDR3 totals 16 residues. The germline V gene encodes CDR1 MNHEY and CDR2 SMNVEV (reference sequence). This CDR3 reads CASSLSSVERDEKLFF. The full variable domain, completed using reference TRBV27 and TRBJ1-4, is EAQVTQNPRYLITVTGKKLTVTCSQNMNHEYMSWYRQDPGLGLRQIYYSMNVEVTDKGDVPEGYKVSRKEKRNFPLILESPSPNQTSLYFCASSLSSVERDEKLFFGSGTQLSVL.

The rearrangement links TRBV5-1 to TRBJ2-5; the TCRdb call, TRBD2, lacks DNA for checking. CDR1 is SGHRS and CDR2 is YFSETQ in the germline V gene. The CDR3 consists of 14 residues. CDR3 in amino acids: CASSRGLASETQYF.

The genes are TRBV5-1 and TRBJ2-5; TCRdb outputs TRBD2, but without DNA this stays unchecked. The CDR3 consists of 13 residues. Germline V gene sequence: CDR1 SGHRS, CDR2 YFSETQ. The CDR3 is CASSLDPAGAQYF.